This record looks at one T cell receptor beta chain sequence and its context. Its target is unknown. The repertoire was sequenced with immunoSEQ multiplex PCR; TCRdb's copy has only in-frame clones and lacks some. The sample has roughly 60,000 clones, about 88% seen once. The sample originates from a study of OX40 agonist ivuxolimab in advanced cancers. Across the whole study: The patients got ivuxolimab, which is an agonistic anti-OX40 (CD134) antibody. Patients undergoing dose escalation presented with hepatocellular carcinoma, melanoma, renal cell or head and neck cancer. Partial responses were achieved by three patients, of whom one had hepatocellular carcinoma and two had cutaneous melanoma.

Study-wide results and limits: Dosing at 0.1 to 3.0 mg/kg was accompanied by clonal expansion of CD4+ and CD8+ blood T cells by week 6.

In germline, CDR1 is SGHTA, CDR2 FQGNSA. Trimming pared 5 bases from V and 4 bases from J, leaving 9 bases between. This CDR3 comprises 13 residues. The J gene is TRBJ1-5, the V gene TRBV7-2, with D unclear. The sequence came from an adult with an advanced solid tumor such as melanoma, head and neck, liver or kidney cancer. The sequenced sample was CD4+ or CD8+ T cells sorted from blood, obtained in a trial of the OX40 agonist ivuxolimab. CDR3 amino acids: CASSPDLNQPQHF. CDR3 sequence (DNA): TGTGCCAGCAGCCCGGACCTGAATCAGCCCCAGCATTTT.